The present T cell receptor beta chain was sequenced within a study of blood T cell repertoires in COVID-19. Overall study context: Material from acute and convalescent COVID-19 was sourced from the United States, Italy and Spain. From T cells, B-cell-depleted T cells, or PBMCs came the material, which was cDNA or gDNA.

Trimming shortened V by 0 bases and J by 7 bases, and 4 bases separated the two germline ends. CDR1 and CDR2 (germline): SGHRS, YFSETQ. This CDR3 comprises 11 residues. Original processing methods: Reference gene primer amplification yielded estimated nucleated cell counts. The data were produced by immunoSEQ multiplex PCR, yet TCRdb's version contains in-frame clones alone and is incomplete. From that table come the V and J calls and clone size; the DNA was used to work out D and trimming. The data contain fewer than 85,000 clones, more than 60% of them singletons. The sequence came from a man between 60 and 75 years old with acute or convalescent COVID-19. The chain joins TRBV5-1 to TRBJ1-1; D gene ambiguous. Sequencing used peripheral blood. The CDR3 nucleotides are TGCGCCAGCAGCTTGGACAGTGAAGCTTTCTTT. Translated: CASSLDSEAFF.